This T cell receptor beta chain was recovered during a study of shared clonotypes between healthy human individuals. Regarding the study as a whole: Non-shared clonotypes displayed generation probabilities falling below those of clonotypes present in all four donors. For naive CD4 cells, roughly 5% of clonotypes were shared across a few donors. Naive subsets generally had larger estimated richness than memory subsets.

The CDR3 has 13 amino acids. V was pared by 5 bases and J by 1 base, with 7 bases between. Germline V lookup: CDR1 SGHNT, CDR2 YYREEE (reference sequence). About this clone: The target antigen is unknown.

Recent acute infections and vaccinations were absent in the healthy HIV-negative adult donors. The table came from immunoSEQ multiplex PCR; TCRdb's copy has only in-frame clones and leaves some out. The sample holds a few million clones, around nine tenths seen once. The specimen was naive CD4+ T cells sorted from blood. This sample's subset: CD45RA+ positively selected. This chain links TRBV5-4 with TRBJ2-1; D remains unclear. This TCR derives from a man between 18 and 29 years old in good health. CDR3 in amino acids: CASSFQSYNEQFF. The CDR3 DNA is TGTGCCAGCAGTTTTCAGTCCTACAATGAGCAGTTCTTC.